Given below is one T cell receptor (beta chain) in context. Produced via immunoSEQ multiplex PCR; TCRdb's table is partial and in-frame only. The sample carries about 2.1 million clones, 93% recorded once. These data are taken from a study of shared clonotypes between healthy human individuals. The CDR3 totals 16 residues. Germline V lookup: CDR1 SEHNR, CDR2 FQNEAQ (reference sequence). Trimming took 5 bases from V and 2 from J, leaving 17 bases between them. As defined, naive CD8 cells were CD45RO-negative and positively selected for CCR7, with terminally differentiated effector memory CD45RA+ cells excluded.

The rearrangement uses TRBV7-9 and TRBJ2-3, with D possibly being TRBD1 or TRBD2 (5 bases each). The clonotype originates from a man aged 18 to 30 in good health. Some clones in this sample may be carry-over from other donors' samples. Input material: naive CD8+ T cells from PBMCs. Here the CDR3 DNA reads TGTGCCAGCAGCGACACTAGGGGAATTTTCACAGATACGCAGTATTTT. The encoded protein is CASSDTRGIFTDTQYF.